This T cell receptor (beta chain) was profiled in a study of blood T cell repertoires in COVID-19 (dated by TCRdb to about 2020). Background for the entire study: The collaborator samples originated in the United States, Italy and Spain and spanned the acute and convalescent phases of COVID-19. The dataset comprised deeply sampled blood TCRbeta repertoires from subjects exposed to, actively infected with, or recovered from COVID-19. The repertoires were released in a freely available public database intended as a resource for research on the immune response to SARS-CoV-2. The prospective study material was composed of cDNA or gDNA derived from T cells, B-cell-depleted T cells, or PBMCs. Nearly every sample came with metadata listing a de-identified subject ID, COVID-19 status, age in years and sex. Samples came from the ongoing ImmuneRACE study (first 160 participants) plus 1,254 subjects from 6 global collaborators. Where available, HLA class I and class II types were obtained from metadata supplied by the sample provider rather than from assay-based typing. Results the study describes overall, beyond this receptor: How much clinical and demographic metadata was included differed by source and by participant, and the metadata was provided uncurated.

The CDR3 measures 14 amino acids from cysteine to phenylalanine. The entry retains the CDR3 DNA only, 42 bases that are in frame from base 1. The V and J ends are trimmed by 3 bases and 3 bases, leaving 11 bases between them. CDR1 and CDR2, looked up from the germline V gene, are SGHAT and FQNNGV. Participants in the prospective study were enrolled through a virtual design, were aged about 18 to 90 years, and lived in approximately 25 United States geographic areas. Cohort assignment in the prospective study relied on participant-reported clinical history from a screening survey and a study questionnaire. Recovered participants in ImmuneRACE Cohort 3 were defined by two consecutive negative NP/OP PCR tests, clearance by a healthcare professional, or resolution of symptoms. Mobile phlebotomists in the prospective study collected whole blood, serum and a nasopharyngeal or oropharyngeal swab from every participant. Participants in the prospective study had the option to provide additional blood draws and questionnaires over a roughly 2-month period. Blood samples from the prospective study were shipped frozen or at room temperature prior to DNA extraction.

TCRbeta CDR3 regions were amplified from genomic DNA by means of the immunoSEQ Assay, a bias-controlled multiplex PCR. In the source study's methods: Nucleated cell counts per sample were estimated from amplification of reference gene primers within the assay. To quantify the absolute abundance of each unique TCRbeta CDR3 rearrangement, sequence reads were collapsed and filtered. For each sample, productive Simpson clonality was calculated as the square root of Simpson's diversity index over productive rearrangements. TCRdb carries this immuneACCESS record with in-frame sequences only. Its versions omit some clonotypes, under half of them owing to an unresolved V gene in the studies checked, with the rest unexplained. V, J and clone size are taken as reported in that table, and D and trimming were inferred from the DNA itself. The sample has about half a million clones on record, 75% to 90% of them singletons. Clones ranked in the top ten supply approximately 8% of the sample.

Notes on this clone: The specificity of this receptor is unknown. No base-level quality is on record; no much larger clone is a single base apart.

The chain employs TRBV11-2 and TRBJ1-1; the best D guess is TRBD1, with 6 bases matching. This TCR was sampled from a woman aged 55-75 years who had recovered from COVID-19. Sequenced input: PBMCs or T cells enriched from blood (not recorded which). The DNA sequence is as follows: TGTGCCAGCAGCTTCTTACAGGGTCACACTGAAGCTTTCTTT. It encodes CASSFLQGHTEAFF. The CDR3, completed at both ends by the reference TRBV11-2 and TRBJ1-1 genes, gives the full variable domain EAGVAQSPRYKIIEKRQSVAFWCNPISGHATLYWYQQILGQGPKLLIQFQNNGVVDDSQLPKDRFSAERLKGVDSTLKIQPAKLEDSAVYLCASSFLQGHTEAFFGQGTRLTVV.